In its sample, the clone carrying this T cell receptor beta chain was seen a few times. The antigen is undetermined. The V end was cut by 5 bases, the J end by 7 bases, with 15 bases between. The CDR3 contains 14 residues. Unique molecular identifiers were used to barcode this TCRbeta library. One entry per CDR3 protein results from TCRdb running MiXCR on the PCR reads. This sample has 400,000 to 550,000 distinct CDR3 sequences, with roughly a tenth found just once. These data are taken from a study of T-cell reconstitution after alpha-beta-depleted transplantation in children. Findings and limits, study-wide: Surviving thymic progenitors and recipient T cells were the source of high TCRbeta diversity at day 60 in some patients. Expanded clones from the graft, numbering several hundred, reportedly supplied alpha-beta T cells about two months after transplant.

The TCR originated in a child aged 2-15 years with inherited bone marrow failure, due to receive a stem cell transplant. The input for sequencing was PBMCs, taken before TCRalphabeta/CD19-depleted stem cell transplant. The gene calls are TRBV12-3 or TRBV12-4 and TRBJ2-1, with D perhaps matching TRBD1 or TRBD2 (5 bases each). In DNA, the CDR3 is TGTGCCAGCAGTCCGGGACCACATAGGAATGAGCAGTTCTTC. Protein sequence: CASSPGPHRNEQFF.